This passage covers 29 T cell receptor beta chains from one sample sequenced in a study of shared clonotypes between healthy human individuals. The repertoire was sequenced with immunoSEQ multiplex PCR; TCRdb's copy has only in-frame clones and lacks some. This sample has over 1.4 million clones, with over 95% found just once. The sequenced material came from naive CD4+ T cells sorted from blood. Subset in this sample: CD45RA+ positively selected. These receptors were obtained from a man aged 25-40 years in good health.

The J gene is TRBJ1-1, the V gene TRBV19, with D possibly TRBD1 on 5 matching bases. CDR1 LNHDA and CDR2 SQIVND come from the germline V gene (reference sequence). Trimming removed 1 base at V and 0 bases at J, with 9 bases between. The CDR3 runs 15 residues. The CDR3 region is CASSIVGRVNTEAFF. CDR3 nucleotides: TGTGCCAGTAGTATAGTGGGCAGGGTGAACACTGAAGCTTTCTTT.

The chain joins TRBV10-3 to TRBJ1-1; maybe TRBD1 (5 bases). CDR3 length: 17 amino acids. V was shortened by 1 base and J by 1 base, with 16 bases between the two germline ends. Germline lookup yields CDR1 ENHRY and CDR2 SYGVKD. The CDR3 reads CAISELGERSQNTEAFF. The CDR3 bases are TGTGCCATCAGTGAGTTAGGGGAAAGGAGTCAGAACACTGAAGCTTTCTTT.

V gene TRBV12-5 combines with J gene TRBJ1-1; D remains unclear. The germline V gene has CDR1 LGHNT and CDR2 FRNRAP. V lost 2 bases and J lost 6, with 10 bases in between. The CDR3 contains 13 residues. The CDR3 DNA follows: TGTGCTAGTGGTTTGCTAGGCCGCCCTGAAGCTTTCTTT. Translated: CASGLLGRPEAFF.

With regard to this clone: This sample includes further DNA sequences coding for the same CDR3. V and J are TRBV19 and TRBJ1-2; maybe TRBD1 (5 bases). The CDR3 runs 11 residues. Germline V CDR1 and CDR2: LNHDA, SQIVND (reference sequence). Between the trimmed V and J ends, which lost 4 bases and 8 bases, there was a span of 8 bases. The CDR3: CASSSGGGYTF. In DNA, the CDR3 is TGTGCCAGTAGTAGCGGGGGAGGCTACACCTTC.

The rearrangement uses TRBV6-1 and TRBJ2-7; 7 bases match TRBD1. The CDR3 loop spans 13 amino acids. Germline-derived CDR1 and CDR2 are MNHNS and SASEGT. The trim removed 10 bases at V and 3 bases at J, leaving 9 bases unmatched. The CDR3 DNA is TGTGCCATCACCATGGGGACAGACTACGAGCAGTACTTC. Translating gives CAITMGTDYEQYF.

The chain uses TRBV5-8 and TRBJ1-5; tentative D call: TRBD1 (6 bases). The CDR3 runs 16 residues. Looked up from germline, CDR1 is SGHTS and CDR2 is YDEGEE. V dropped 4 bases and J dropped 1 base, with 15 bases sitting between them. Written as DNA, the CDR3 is TGTGCCAGCAGCCCCACAGGGACATCGAGCAATCAGCCCCAGCATTTT. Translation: CASSPTGTSSNQPQHF.

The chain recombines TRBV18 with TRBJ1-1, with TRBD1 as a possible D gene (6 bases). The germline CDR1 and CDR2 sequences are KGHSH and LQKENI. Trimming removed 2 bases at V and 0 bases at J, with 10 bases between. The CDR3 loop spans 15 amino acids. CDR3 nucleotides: TGTGCCAGCTCACCAGTACAGGGATTGAACACTGAAGCTTTCTTT. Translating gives CASSPVQGLNTEAFF.

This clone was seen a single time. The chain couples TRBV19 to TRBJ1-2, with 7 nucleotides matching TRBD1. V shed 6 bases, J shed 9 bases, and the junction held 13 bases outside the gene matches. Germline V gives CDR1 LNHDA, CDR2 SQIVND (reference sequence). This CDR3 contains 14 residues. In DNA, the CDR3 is TGTGCCAGTAGGCGAGACAGGGTGGTTGAAAGCTACACCTTC. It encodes CASRRDRVVESYTF.

CDR3 coding DNA: TGTGCCAGCAGTCCGGACAGGCGTAGGGCAGATACGCAGTATTTT. This translates into CASSPDRRRADTQYF. V usage is TRBV28 and J usage is TRBJ2-3, with 7 bases aligning to TRBD1. The CDR3 is 15 amino acids. Per germline, CDR1 MDHEN and CDR2 SYDVKM. Trimming removed 5 bases from V and 4 bases from J; junction bases left unmatched: 9.

The CDR3 here is CASSPLAEAFF. DNA for the CDR3: TGTGCCAGCAGCCCCCTGGCTGAAGCTTTCTTT. V gene TRBV16 combines with J gene TRBJ1-1, with D hard to call. This CDR3 is built from 11 residues. V lost 4 bases and J 6 bases, leaving 6 bases between the germline ends. CDR1 and CDR2 (germline): KGHSY, FQNENV.

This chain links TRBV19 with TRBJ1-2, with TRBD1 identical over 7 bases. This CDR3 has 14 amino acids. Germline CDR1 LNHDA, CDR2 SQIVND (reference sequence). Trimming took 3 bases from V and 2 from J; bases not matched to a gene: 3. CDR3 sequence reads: CASSIQTGNYGYTF. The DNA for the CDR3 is TGTGCCAGTAGTATCCAGACAGGGAACTATGGCTACACCTTC.

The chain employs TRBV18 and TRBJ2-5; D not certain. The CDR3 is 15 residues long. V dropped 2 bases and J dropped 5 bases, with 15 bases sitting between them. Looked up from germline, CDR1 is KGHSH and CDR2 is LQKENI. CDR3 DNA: TGTGCCAGCTCACCAGGCAGTTGGTTGTTCGAGACCCAGTACTTC. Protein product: CASSPGSWLFETQYF.

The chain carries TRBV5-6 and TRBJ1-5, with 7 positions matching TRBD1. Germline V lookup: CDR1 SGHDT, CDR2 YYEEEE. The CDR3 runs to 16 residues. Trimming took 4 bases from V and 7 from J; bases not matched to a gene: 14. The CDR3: CASSHAGGGAYQPQHF. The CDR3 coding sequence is TGTGCCAGCAGCCATGCCGGAGGGGGCGCTTACCAGCCCCAGCATTTT.

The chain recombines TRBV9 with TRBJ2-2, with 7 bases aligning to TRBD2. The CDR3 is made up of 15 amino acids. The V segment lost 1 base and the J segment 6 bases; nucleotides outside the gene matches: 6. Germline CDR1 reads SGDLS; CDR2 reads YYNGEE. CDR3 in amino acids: CASSVRAGVAGELFF. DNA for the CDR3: TGTGCCAGCAGCGTACGGGCGGGAGTCGCCGGGGAGCTGTTTTTT. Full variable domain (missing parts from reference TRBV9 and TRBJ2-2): DSGVTQTPKHLITATGQRVTLRCSPRSGDLSVYWYQQSLDQGLQFLIQYYNGEERAKGNILERFSAQQFPDLHSELNLSSLELGDSALYFCASSVRAGVAGELFFGEGSRLTVL.

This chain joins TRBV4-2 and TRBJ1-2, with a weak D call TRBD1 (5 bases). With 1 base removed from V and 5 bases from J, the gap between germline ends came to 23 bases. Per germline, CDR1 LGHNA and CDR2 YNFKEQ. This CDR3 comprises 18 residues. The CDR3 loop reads CASSQGIGTDSREYGYTF. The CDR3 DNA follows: TGTGCCAGCAGCCAAGGAATCGGGACTGATAGTAGGGAATATGGCTACACCTTC.

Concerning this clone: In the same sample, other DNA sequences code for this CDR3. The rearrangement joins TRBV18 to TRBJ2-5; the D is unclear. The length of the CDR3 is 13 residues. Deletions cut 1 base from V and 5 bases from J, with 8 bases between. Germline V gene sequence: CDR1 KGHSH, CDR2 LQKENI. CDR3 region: CASSPQGRETQYF. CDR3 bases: TGTGCCAGCTCACCACAGGGAAGGGAGACCCAGTACTTC.

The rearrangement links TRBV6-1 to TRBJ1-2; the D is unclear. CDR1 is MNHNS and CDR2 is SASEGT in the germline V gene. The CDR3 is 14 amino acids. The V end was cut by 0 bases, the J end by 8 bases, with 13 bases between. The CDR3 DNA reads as TGTGCCAGCAGTGAAGCGTGGGTCTCCTGGGGCTACACCTTC. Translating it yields CASSEAWVSWGYTF.

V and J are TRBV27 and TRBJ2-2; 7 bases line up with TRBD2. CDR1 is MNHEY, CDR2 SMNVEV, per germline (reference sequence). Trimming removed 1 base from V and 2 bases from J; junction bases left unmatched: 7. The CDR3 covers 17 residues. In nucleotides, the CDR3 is TGTGCCAGCAGTTTATTCGGCCAGCGGGAAAACACCGGGGAGCTGTTTTTT. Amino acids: CASSLFGQRENTGELFF.

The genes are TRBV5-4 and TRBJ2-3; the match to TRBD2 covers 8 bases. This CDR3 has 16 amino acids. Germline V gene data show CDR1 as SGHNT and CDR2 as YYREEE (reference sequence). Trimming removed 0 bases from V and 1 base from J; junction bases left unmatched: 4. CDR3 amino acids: CASSLGGRRGTDTQYF. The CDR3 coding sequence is TGTGCCAGCAGCTTGGGCGGGAGGCGAGGCACAGATACGCAGTATTTT. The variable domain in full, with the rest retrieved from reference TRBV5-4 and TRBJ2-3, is ETGVTQSPTHLIKTRGQQVTLRCSSQSGHNTVSWYQQALGQGPQFIFQYYREEENGRGNFPPRFSGLQFPNYSSELNVNALELDDSALYLCASSLGGRRGTDTQYFGPGTRLTVL.

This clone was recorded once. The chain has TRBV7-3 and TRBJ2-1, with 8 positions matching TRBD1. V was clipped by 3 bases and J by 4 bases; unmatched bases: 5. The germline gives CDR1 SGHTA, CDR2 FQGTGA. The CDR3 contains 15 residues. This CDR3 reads CASSLGDRGYNEQFF. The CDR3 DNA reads TGTGCCAGCAGCTTGGGAGACAGGGGTTACAATGAGCAGTTCTTC.

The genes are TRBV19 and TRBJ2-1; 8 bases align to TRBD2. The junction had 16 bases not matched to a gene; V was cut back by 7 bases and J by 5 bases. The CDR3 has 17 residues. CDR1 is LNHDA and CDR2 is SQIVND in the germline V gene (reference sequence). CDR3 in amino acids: CASISHSGAGGNNEQFF. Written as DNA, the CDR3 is TGTGCCAGTATTAGCCATTCTGGGGCGGGAGGCAACAATGAGCAGTTCTTC.

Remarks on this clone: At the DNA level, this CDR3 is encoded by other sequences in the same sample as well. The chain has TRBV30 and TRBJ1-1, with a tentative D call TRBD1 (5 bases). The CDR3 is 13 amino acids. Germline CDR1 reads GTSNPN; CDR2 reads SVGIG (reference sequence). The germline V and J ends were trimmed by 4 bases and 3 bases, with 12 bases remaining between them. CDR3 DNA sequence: TGTGCCTGGAAGGTCCAGGGCTACACTGAAGCTTTCTTT. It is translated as CAWKVQGYTEAFF.

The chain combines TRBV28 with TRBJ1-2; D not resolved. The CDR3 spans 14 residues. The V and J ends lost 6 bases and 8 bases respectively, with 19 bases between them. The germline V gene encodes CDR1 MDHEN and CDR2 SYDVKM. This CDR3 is CASSFEIRDRGYTF. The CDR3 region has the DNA TGTGCCAGCAGCTTTGAGATCCGGGATCGAGGCTACACCTTC.

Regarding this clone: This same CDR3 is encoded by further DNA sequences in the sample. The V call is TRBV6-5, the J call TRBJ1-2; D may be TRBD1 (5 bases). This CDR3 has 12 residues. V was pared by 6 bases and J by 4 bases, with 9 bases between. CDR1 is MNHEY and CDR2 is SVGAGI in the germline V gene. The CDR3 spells CASSSDSYGYTF. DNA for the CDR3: TGTGCCAGCAGCTCCGACAGCTATGGCTACACCTTC.

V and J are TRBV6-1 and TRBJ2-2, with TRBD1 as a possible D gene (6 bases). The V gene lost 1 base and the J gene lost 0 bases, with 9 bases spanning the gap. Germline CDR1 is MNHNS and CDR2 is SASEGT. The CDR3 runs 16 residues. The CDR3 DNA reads TGTGCCAGCAGTGAAGTGCGGACAGCGAACACCGGGGAGCTGTTTTTT. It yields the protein CASSEVRTANTGELFF.

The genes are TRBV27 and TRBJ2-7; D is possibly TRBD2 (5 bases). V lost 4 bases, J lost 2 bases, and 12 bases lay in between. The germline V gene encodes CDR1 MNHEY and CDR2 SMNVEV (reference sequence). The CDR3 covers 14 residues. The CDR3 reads CASSYSGAAYEQYF. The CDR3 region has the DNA TGTGCCAGCAGTTACAGCGGTGCTGCCTACGAGCAGTACTTC.

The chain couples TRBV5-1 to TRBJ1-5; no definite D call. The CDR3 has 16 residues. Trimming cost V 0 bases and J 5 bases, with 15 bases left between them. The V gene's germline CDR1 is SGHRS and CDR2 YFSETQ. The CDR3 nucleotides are TGCGCCAGCAGCTTGGAGCCCTGGTCGATAGATCAGCCCCAGCATTTT. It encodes CASSLEPWSIDQPQHF.

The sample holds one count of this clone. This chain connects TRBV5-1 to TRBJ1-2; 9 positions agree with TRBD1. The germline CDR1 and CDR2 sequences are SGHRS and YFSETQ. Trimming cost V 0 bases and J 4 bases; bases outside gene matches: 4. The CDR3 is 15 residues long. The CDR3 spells CASSLGQGEGYGYTF. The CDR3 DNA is TGCGCCAGCAGCTTGGGACAGGGGGAGGGCTATGGCTACACCTTC.

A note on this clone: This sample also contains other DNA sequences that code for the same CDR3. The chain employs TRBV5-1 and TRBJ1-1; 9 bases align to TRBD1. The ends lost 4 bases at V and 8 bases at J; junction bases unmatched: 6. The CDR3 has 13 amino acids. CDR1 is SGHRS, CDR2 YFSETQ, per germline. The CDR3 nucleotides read TGCGCCAGCAGCGCGGACAGGGGAGGCGAAGCTTTCTTT. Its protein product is CASSADRGGEAFF.